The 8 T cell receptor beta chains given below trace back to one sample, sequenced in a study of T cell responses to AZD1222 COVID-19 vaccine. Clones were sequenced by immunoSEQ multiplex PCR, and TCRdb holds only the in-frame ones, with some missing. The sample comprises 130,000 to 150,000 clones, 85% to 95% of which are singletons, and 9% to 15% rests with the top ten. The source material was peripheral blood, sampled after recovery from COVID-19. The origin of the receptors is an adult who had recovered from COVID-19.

The CDR3 region has the DNA TGTGCCAGCAGTTATGACAATTTCTACGAGCAGTACTTC. It translates to CASSYDNFYEQYF. This chain uses TRBV2 with TRBJ2-7, with D hard to call. Trimming removed 5 bases at V and 3 bases at J, with 11 bases between. CDR3 length: 13 amino acids. Germline V lookup: CDR1 SNHLY, CDR2 FYNNEI.

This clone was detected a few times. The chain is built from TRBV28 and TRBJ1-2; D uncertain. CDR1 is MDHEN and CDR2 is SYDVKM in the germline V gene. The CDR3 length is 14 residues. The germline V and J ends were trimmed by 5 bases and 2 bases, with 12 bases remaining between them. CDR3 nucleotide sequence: TGTGCCAGCAGTCTTTTGGGCAGAAACTATGGCTACACCTTC. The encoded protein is CASSLLGRNYGYTF.

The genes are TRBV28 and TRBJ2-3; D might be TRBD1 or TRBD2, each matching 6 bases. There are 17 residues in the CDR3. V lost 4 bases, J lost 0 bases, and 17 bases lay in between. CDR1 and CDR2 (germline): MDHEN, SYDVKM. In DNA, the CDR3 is TGTGCCAGCAGTTCATTGGGGGGCCAGGGGAGCACAGATACGCAGTATTTT. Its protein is CASSSLGGQGSTDTQYF. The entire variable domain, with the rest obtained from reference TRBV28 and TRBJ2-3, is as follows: DVKVTQSSRYLVKRTGEKVFLECVQDMDHENMFWYRQDPGLGLRLIYFSYDVKMKEKGDIPEGYSVSREKKERFSLILESASTNQTSMYLCASSSLGGQGSTDTQYFGPGTRLTVL.

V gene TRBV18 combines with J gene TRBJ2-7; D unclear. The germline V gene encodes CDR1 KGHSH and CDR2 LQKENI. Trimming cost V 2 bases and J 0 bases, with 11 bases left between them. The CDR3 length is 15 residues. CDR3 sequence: CASSPGWAYSYEQYF. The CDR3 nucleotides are TGTGCCAGCTCACCAGGGTGGGCCTACTCCTACGAGCAGTACTTC.

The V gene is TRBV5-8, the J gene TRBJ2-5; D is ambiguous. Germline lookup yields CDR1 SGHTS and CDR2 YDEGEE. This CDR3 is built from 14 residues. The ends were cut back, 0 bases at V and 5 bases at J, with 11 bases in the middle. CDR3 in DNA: TGTGCCAGCAGCTTGGCCGTAGGAAGGGAGACCCAGTACTTC. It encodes CASSLAVGRETQYF.

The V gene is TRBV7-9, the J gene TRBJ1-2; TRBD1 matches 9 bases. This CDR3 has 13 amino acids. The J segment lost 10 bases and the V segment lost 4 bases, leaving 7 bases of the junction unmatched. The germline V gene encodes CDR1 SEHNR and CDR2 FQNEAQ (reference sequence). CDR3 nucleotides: TGTGCCAGCAGCTCGAGGACAGGGGTGGACTACACCTTC. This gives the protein CASSSRTGVDYTF.

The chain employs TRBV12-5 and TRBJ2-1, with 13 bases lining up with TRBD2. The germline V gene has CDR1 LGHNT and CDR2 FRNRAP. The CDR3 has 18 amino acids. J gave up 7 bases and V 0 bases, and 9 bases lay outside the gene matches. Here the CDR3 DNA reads TGTGCTAGTGGTTTGGTACGAGAACTAGCGGGAGGGATAAATGAGCAGTTCTTC. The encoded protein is CASGLVRELAGGINEQFF.

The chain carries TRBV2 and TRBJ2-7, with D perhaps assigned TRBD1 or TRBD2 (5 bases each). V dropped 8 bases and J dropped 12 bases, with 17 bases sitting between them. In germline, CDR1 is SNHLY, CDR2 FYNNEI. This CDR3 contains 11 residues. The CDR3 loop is CASGAVEAVYF. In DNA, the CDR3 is TGTGCCAGCGGGGCAGTGGAGGCGGTGTACTTC.